This T cell receptor (beta chain) is from a study of graft-versus-host responses after intestinal transplantation. Study details: The study gave all recipients anti-thymocyte globulin induction, then tacrolimus and steroids for 2 to 3 years.

Study-level results: Detected in recipient marrow were GvH clones, some of which were first observed in ileum or blood.

A single count supports this clone. Its target is not known. V lost 1 base and J 4 bases, leaving 10 bases between the germline ends. Germline V gives CDR1 LNHDA, CDR2 SQIVND (reference sequence). CDR3 length: 14 residues. Here immunoSEQ multiplex PCR was the method, and the copy in TCRdb shows in-frame clones only, minus some. The data hold about 97,000 clones, with over 75% observed a single time. The sequence came from a human patient who received an intestinal transplant, so some T cells may come from the graft donor. Sequences were derived from PBMCs, sampled 450 to 480 days after intestinal transplant. V gene TRBV19 combines with J gene TRBJ1-1; D gene ambiguous. The CDR3 sequence: CASSIGEGGTEAFF. CDR3 DNA: TGTGCCAGTAGTATAGGGGAGGGCGGCACTGAAGCTTTCTTT.